Listed below are T cell receptor beta chains from one sample, sequenced in a study of T cell responses to AZD1222 COVID-19 vaccine. The assay was immunoSEQ multiplex PCR, and TCRdb's table has in-frame clones only and misses some. The sample consists of 170,000 or so clones, 90% of them appearing once. The material was peripheral blood, obtained on day 0 of AZD1222 vaccination. The source is an adult in good health. Both conserved end residues are part of each CDR3.

TRBJ1-4,TRBV30,CAWSRGNEKLFF
TRBJ2-7,TRBV6-2/TRBV6-3,CASSYLASGSSEQYF
TRBJ1-6,TRBV30,CAWNGGANSPLHF
TRBJ2-7,TRBV5-1,CASSLVVPYEQYF
TRBJ2-2,TRBV2,CASSSPGLAAFTGELFF
TRBJ2-1,TRBV14,CASSQMGYNEQFF
TRBJ1-2,TRBV19,CASSTDREVSYGYTF
TRBJ2-5,TRBV29-1,CSVEERPGPLYF
TRBJ1-2,TRBV5-3,CARSLVTLIRSNYGYTF
TRBJ2-1,TRBV19,CASTPSRSSYNEQFF
TRBJ2-3,TRBV5-4,CASSAPLAADTQYF
TRBJ2-2,TRBV5-5,CASSFTSPPGTGELFF
TRBJ2-5,TRBV5-1,CASSFQETQYF
TRBJ1-6,TRBV4-1,CASSPQGANSPLHF
TRBJ1-6,TRBV5-1,CASSLDRALHSPLHF
TRBJ2-6,TRBV7-5,CARSLGAGLSGANVLTF
TRBJ1-4,TRBV30,CAWNRATNEKLFF
TRBJ2-5,TRBV3-1/TRBV3-2,CASSRLAGGEETQYF
TRBJ2-7,TRBV27,CASRSYVYEQYF
TRBJ2-6,TRBV6-6,CASSPEGSLSVTGANVLTF
TRBJ1-3,TRBV27,CASSSPPTGFSGNTIYF
TRBJ2-3,TRBV30,CAWSSGTSGRAGTQYF
TRBJ1-2,TRBV7-2,CASSLVSLGNYGYTF
TRBJ1-3,TRBV24-1,CATSDLGPGSGNTIYF
TRBJ2-3,TRBV11-3,CASNPGSPDTDTQYF
TRBJ2-2,TRBV24-1,CATSDGTGFSGELFF
TRBJ2-4,TRBV3-1/TRBV3-2,CASSLSGGARNIQYF
TRBJ2-7,TRBV7-2,CASSLMGGGYEQYF
TRBJ1-4,TRBV6-1,CASSEAFPKWEKLFF
TRBJ1-2,TRBV28,CASSAGQGGGYTF
TRBJ2-1,TRBV5-1,CASSGLAGAVKQFF
TRBJ2-2,TRBV9,CASSFRLTPRSNTGELFF
TRBJ1-5,TRBV19,CASSTRDRGYNQPQHF
TRBJ1-1,TRBV29-1,CSVVVGANTEAFF
TRBJ1-5,TRBV6-1,CASSDELGPQHF
TRBJ1-5,TRBV4-1,CASSHPQGANNQPQHF
TRBJ1-5,TRBV18,CASSLRQGDQPQHF
TRBJ1-6,TRBV25-1,CASSVHRGVLHF
TRBJ1-2,TRBV18,CASSPNFEANYGYTF
TRBJ1-1,TRBV28,CASTNRWTAFF
TRBJ1-2,TRBV28,CASSLRAENYGYTF